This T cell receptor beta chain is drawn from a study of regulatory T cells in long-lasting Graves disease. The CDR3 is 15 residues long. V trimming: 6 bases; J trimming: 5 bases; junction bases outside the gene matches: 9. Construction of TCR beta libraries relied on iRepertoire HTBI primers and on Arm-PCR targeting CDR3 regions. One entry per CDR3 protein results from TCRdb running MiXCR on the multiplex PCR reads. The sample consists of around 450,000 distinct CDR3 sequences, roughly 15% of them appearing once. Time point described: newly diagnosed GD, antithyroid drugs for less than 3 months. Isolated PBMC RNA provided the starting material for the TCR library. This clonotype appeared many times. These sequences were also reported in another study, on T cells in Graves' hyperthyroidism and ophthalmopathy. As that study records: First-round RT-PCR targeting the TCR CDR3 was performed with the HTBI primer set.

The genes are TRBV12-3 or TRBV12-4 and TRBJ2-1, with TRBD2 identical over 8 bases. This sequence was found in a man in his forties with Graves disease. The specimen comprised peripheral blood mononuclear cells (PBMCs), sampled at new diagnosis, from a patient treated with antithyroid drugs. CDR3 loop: CASSPTSGPNNEQFF. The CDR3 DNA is TGTGCCAGCAGCCCAACTAGCGGACCAAACAATGAGCAGTTCTTC.